One and the same sample provided the 21 T cell receptor beta chains below, sequenced in a study of cytomegalovirus exposure and HLA in healthy donors (dated 2017 in TCRdb). Library construction relied on the immunoSEQ multiplex PCR assay. The multiplex PCR relied on a mix of 60 forward primers for TCR Vbeta segments and 13 reverse primers for TCR Jbeta segments. Sourced from immuneACCESS, this table was stored by TCRdb with only in-frame sequences that have V and J called. A share of the clones is absent; for the studies checked, an unresolved V gene accounts for under half, and the remainder has no known explanation. The sample contains roughly 140,000 clones, around 60% of them found a single time. 6% to 8.5% of the sample belongs to the ten largest clones. The specimen was PBMCs. These receptors all come from a woman aged 55-75 years in good health and CMV-seropositive.

Only a few counts were recorded for this clone. This CDR3 is CASSLGNGQGIYQETQYF. The CDR3 DNA is TGTGCCAGCAGTTTAGGAAACGGGCAGGGCATCTACCAAGAGACCCAGTACTTC. The chain combines TRBV28 with TRBJ2-5, with a possible D match to TRBD1 (5 bases). The CDR3 runs 18 residues. The germline gives CDR1 MDHEN, CDR2 SYDVKM. V gave up 2 bases and J gave up 0 bases, with 19 bases separating them. The full variable domain, its missing parts supplied by reference TRBV28 and TRBJ2-5, is DVKVTQSSRYLVKRTGEKVFLECVQDMDHENMFWYRQDPGLGLRLIYFSYDVKMKEKGDIPEGYSVSREKKERFSLILESASTNQTSMYLCASSLGNGQGIYQETQYFGPGTRLLVL.

This rearrangement joins TRBV7-6 to TRBJ2-3, with 10 bases that match TRBD1. The germline V gene has CDR1 SGHVS and CDR2 FNYEAQ. The length of the CDR3 is 14 residues. The V segment lost 4 bases and the J segment 6 bases; nucleotides outside the gene matches: 4. CDR3 protein: CASSSGTGVDTQYF. CDR3 DNA: TGTGCCAGCAGCTCCGGGACAGGGGTGGATACGCAGTATTTT.

This clone was seen a single time. A junction end diverges from the germline sequence, so it may reflect a read error. The chain is built from TRBV5-1 and TRBJ2-2; 9 bases match TRBD1. The CDR3 is 16 amino acids. The germline V gene encodes CDR1 SGHRS and CDR2 YFSETQ. CDR3 sequence (DNA): TGCGCCAGCGGCTTGGGTGGGACAGGGTACACCGGGGAGCTGTTTTTT. Encoded protein: CASGLGGTGYTGELFF.

The V gene is TRBV4-3, the J gene TRBJ2-1, with 10 nucleotides matching TRBD2. Germline V lookup: CDR1 LGHNA, CDR2 YSLEER. J was trimmed by 8 bases and V by 3 bases; bases with no gene match: 4. This CDR3 has 14 amino acids. The CDR3 protein is CASSHLGTSDEQFF. CDR3 coding DNA: TGCGCCAGCAGCCACCTAGGGACTAGCGATGAGCAGTTCTTC.

The CDR3 loop is CASSQVYGGYNEQFF. CDR3 nucleotide sequence: TGCGCCAGCAGCCAAGTATACGGCGGCTACAATGAGCAGTTCTTC. The chain has TRBV4-3 and TRBJ2-1; no clear D gene. Germline CDR1 LGHNA, CDR2 YSLEER. CDR3 size: 15 residues. Trimming pared 1 base from V and 3 bases from J, leaving 10 bases between.

V usage is TRBV4-3 and J usage is TRBJ1-1; 12 bases agree with TRBD1. Per the germline V gene, CDR1 is LGHNA and CDR2 is YSLEER. The CDR3 contains 15 residues. V trimming: 3 bases; J trimming: 11 bases; junction bases outside the gene matches: 10. The CDR3 bases are TGCGCCAGCAGCCAGTCCGGGACAGGGGGCTGGGTGGCTTTCTTT. This translates into CASSQSGTGGWVAFF.

This clone turned up a few times. This rearrangement joins TRBV6-6 to TRBJ1-2; D gene uncertain. Germline CDR1 and CDR2: MNHNY and SVGAGI (reference sequence). V shed 2 bases and J shed 7 bases, with 11 bases lying between them. The CDR3 is 13 amino acids. The CDR3 nucleotides read TGTGCCAGCAGTTACGATTCGGGATCTGGCTACACCTTC. Encoded protein: CASSYDSGSGYTF.

This clone turned up a few times. The chain couples TRBV5-1 to TRBJ2-1; TRBD2 agrees at 10 bases. This CDR3 is 15 amino acids long. Germline loops: CDR1 SGHRS, CDR2 YFSETQ. With V trimmed by 4 bases and J by 5 bases, 6 bases remained unmatched. The CDR3 is CASSLLAGADNEQFF. The CDR3 bases are TGCGCCAGCAGCCTCCTAGCGGGAGCCGACAATGAGCAGTTCTTC.

This clone occurred a few times. The V and J genes are TRBV4-3 and TRBJ2-6; tentative D call: TRBD2 (5 bases). This CDR3 is 18 amino acids long. Germline CDR1 LGHNA, CDR2 YSLEER. Trimming took 4 bases from V and 0 from J, leaving 16 bases between them. The CDR3 here is CASSPLRGEFSGANVLTF. The CDR3 bases are TGCGCCAGCAGCCCTCTCCGGGGTGAGTTCTCTGGGGCCAACGTCCTGACTTTC.

V is TRBV27 and J is TRBJ2-2; a possible D gene is TRBD1 (7 bases). The CDR3 loop spans 17 amino acids. V was shortened by 5 bases and J by 6 bases, with 22 bases between the two germline ends. Germline lookup yields CDR1 MNHEY and CDR2 SMNVEV (reference sequence). In DNA, the CDR3 is TGTGCCAGCAGTCCCCAAGGGGGGACAGCCGACGCCGGGGAGCTGTTTTTT. Its protein product is CASSPQGGTADAGELFF.

This chain joins TRBV11-2 and TRBJ1-2; 11 nucleotides match TRBD1. The V and J ends lost 5 bases and 7 bases, in that order; junction bases with no gene match: 9. The CDR3 consists of 15 residues. Germline lookup yields CDR1 SGHAT and CDR2 FQNNGV. For the CDR3, the DNA is TGTGCCAGCAGCAAGGACAGGGGGCCGAAGAGTGGCTACACCTTC. Amino acids: CASSKDRGPKSGYTF.

This clone has a handful of counts. The chain carries TRBV28 and TRBJ1-3; D unresolved. V dropped 6 bases and J dropped 0 bases, with 15 bases sitting between them. Germline V lookup: CDR1 MDHEN, CDR2 SYDVKM. CDR3 length: 16 residues. In DNA form, the CDR3 reads TGTGCCAGCAGCCCTGTTCAGGCGATCTCTGGAAACACCATATATTTT. Translated: CASSPVQAISGNTIYF.

The chain recombines TRBV7-9 with TRBJ1-2; 7 nucleotides match TRBD1. CDR1 and CDR2 from the germline V gene are SEHNR and FQNEAQ (reference sequence). The length of the CDR3 is 13 residues. J was trimmed by 4 bases and V by 4 bases; bases with no gene match: 3. The CDR3: CASSSSGGYGYTF. The CDR3 DNA reads TGTGCCAGCAGCTCGTCAGGGGGCTATGGCTACACCTTC. The entire variable domain, with the rest obtained from reference TRBV7-9 and TRBJ1-2, is as follows: DTGVSQNPRHKITKRGQNVTFRCDPISEHNRLYWYRQTLGQGPEFLTYFQNEAQLEKSRLLSDRFSAERPKGSFSTLEIQRTEQGDSAMYLCASSSSGGYGYTFGSGTRLTVV.

J is TRBJ2-7 and V is TRBV7-2, with 9 nucleotides matching TRBD1. Germline loops: CDR1 SGHTA, CDR2 FQGNSA. V shed 3 bases and J 5 bases; nucleotides not matched to a gene: 8. The CDR3 has 15 amino acids. DNA for the CDR3: TGTGCCAGCAGCTTCCGACAGGGGGTAAAGAACGAGCAGTACTTC. Protein sequence: CASSFRQGVKNEQYF.

The chain has TRBV11-2 and TRBJ2-1; D gene ambiguous. In germline, CDR1 is SGHAT, CDR2 FQNNGV. This CDR3 is 14 amino acids long. V dropped 0 bases and J dropped 6 bases, with 9 bases sitting between them. DNA for the CDR3: TGTGCCAGCAGCTTAGACTGGCAAAGCAATGAGCAGTTCTTC. Translating it yields CASSLDWQSNEQFF.

V and J are TRBV7-2 and TRBJ2-7; 7 nucleotides align to TRBD2. Germline CDR1 and CDR2: SGHTA and FQGNSA. After removal of 8 bases from V and 1 base from J, the junction contained 8 bases not matched to a gene. The CDR3 sequence is 14 residues long. Here the CDR3 reads CASRKGGPSYEQYF. For the CDR3, the DNA is TGTGCCAGCCGGAAGGGAGGGCCTTCCTACGAGCAGTACTTC.

The rearrangement uses TRBV5-1 and TRBJ1-3, with D unresolved. V lost 4 bases and J 4 bases, leaving 12 bases between the germline ends. Looked up from germline, CDR1 is SGHRS and CDR2 is YFSETQ. This CDR3 region has 14 residues. DNA for the CDR3: TGCGCCAGCAGCACCCGGGTCGGAGGAAACACCATATATTTT. Protein sequence: CASSTRVGGNTIYF.

The gene calls are TRBV30 and TRBJ2-1; 9 bases are a match to TRBD1. The junction had 7 bases not matched to a gene; V was cut back by 3 bases and J by 4 bases. Germline V gene lookup returns CDR1 GTSNPN and CDR2 SVGIG (reference sequence). This CDR3 contains 15 residues. The DNA for the CDR3 is TGTGCCTGGAGCCCCGGGACAGGGCTATACAATGAGCAGTTCTTC. Its protein product is CAWSPGTGLYNEQFF.

This clone was observed a few times. The chain carries TRBV5-4 and TRBJ2-7, with 7 nucleotides matching TRBD1. Germline CDR1 reads SGHNT; CDR2 reads YYREEE (reference sequence). V gave up 7 bases and J gave up 1 base; unmatched junction bases: 17. There are 17 residues in the CDR3. CDR3 sequence reads: CASHPGQTLGGSYEQYF. CDR3 bases: TGTGCCAGCCACCCGGGACAGACCCTCGGTGGTTCCTACGAGCAGTACTTC. The whole variable domain, remainder taken from reference TRBV5-4 and TRBJ2-7, is ETGVTQSPTHLIKTRGQQVTLRCSSQSGHNTVSWYQQALGQGPQFIFQYYREEENGRGNFPPRFSGLQFPNYSSELNVNALELDDSALYLCASHPGQTLGGSYEQYFGPGTRLTVT.

This clone was counted only a few times. The chain employs TRBV5-1 and TRBJ1-1; possible D gene TRBD1, 5 bases. Germline CDR1 is SGHRS and CDR2 is YFSETQ. V was cut by 2 bases and J by 1 base, with 12 bases left in between. The CDR3 has 15 residues. The CDR3 nucleotides are TGCGCCAGCAGCTTACCTCAGGGTTCGAACACTGAAGCTTTCTTT. Encoded protein: CASSLPQGSNTEAFF.

The chain is built from TRBV9 and TRBJ2-2; possibly TRBD2 for D (6 bases). V was pared by 2 bases and J by 0 bases, with 11 bases between. CDR3 length equals 16 residues. The V gene's germline CDR1 is SGDLS and CDR2 YYNGEE. The CDR3 nucleotides are TGTGCCAGCAGCGTCTCCGGGGAGGCGAACACCGGGGAGCTGTTTTTT. It translates to CASSVSGEANTGELFF.